This passage covers 17 T cell receptor beta chains from one sample sequenced in a study of T cell clonality in common variable immunodeficiency. Profiled with immunoSEQ multiplex PCR; TCRdb holds only in-frame clones, not every one. In total the sample includes about 45,000 clones, none of them seen once. The specimen sequenced was peripheral blood mononuclear cells. The receptor set was obtained from a person aged 18 to 75 in good health.

This clone occurred many times. The CDR3 loop reads CASSQVVPSGTYEQYF. The DNA read from the CDR3 is TGCGCCAGCAGCCAAGTCGTTCCTAGCGGGACTTACGAG. The chain combines TRBV4-1 with TRBJ2-7, with TRBD2 identical over 9 bases. Read data end 3 residues before the CDR3 end; the end is taken from the germline J gene. Germline V CDR1 and CDR2: MGHRA, YSYEKL. CDR3 length equals 16 residues. V shed 1 base, J shed 4 bases, and the junction held 8 bases outside the gene matches.

This clone occurred many times. The sequenced part of the CDR3 DNA is TGCAGTGCTAGCCGGCAGGGGGGCCTTATCTCCTACAATGAG. Encoded protein: CSASRQGGLISYNE. The whole CDR3 protein reads CSASRQGGLISYNEQFF. The rearrangement links TRBV20-1 to TRBJ2-1; a possible D gene is TRBD1 (7 bases). The CDR3 end lies 3 residues beyond the end of the read and is filled in from the germline J gene. Germline loops: CDR1 DFQATT, CDR2 SNEGSKA (reference sequence). Trimming cost V 3 bases and J 0 bases, with 18 bases left between them. The CDR3 totals 17 residues.

Ten or more counts support this clone. The observed sequence ends 3 residues before the CDR3 terminus, with the missing tail filled in from the germline J gene. The chain carries TRBV5-6 and TRBJ2-3, with D possibly being TRBD1 (6 bases). The CDR3 contains 14 residues. Trimming removed 2 bases from V and 2 bases from J, with 9 bases in between. From germline, CDR1 is SGHDT and CDR2 YYEEEE. The part of the CDR3 DNA that was read is TGTGCCAGCAGCTTCGGACAGATCACAGATACG. Protein: CASSFGQITDT. The full CDR3 sequence reads CASSFGQITDTQYF.

The table lists this clone with many counts. Read sequence stops 3 residues before the CDR3 end, and the germline J gene provides the missing end. This chain links TRBV5-8 with TRBJ1-5; TRBD1 matches at 9 bases. The CDR3 has 15 amino acids. Losses at the gene ends were 3 bases for V and 9 bases for J; bases not matched to a gene: 10. Germline values: CDR1 SGHTS, CDR2 YDEGEE. The CDR3 sequence is CASSSDRGSIRPQHF. Incomplete CDR3 DNA: TGTGCCAGCAGCTCGGACAGGGGTTCAATACGGCCC.

This clone was counted many times. The observed sequence ends 3 residues before the CDR3 terminus, with the missing tail filled in from the germline J gene. The chain is built from TRBV6-4 and TRBJ1-1; D is ambiguous. The CDR3 extends over 13 amino acids. CDR1 MRHNA and CDR2 SNTAGT come from the germline V gene. V lost 0 bases, J lost 1 base, and 3 bases lay in between. Here the CDR3 reads CASSDSANTEAFF. CDR3 DNA (partial): TGTGCCAGCAGTGACTCGGCGAACACTGAA.

This clone was seen at least ten times. CDR3 DNA (partial): TGTGCCAGCTCCCCTTCAAGACAGGGCGGGAACTATGGC. It yields the protein CASSPSRQGGNYG. From start to end, the CDR3 is CASSPSRQGGNYGYTF. The rearrangement joins TRBV18 to TRBJ1-2; 7 nucleotides agree with TRBD1. The CDR3 end lies 3 residues beyond the end of the read and is filled in from the germline J gene. Germline lookup yields CDR1 KGHSH and CDR2 LQKENI. Unmatched junction bases numbered 12, after V lost 6 bases and J lost 2 bases. The CDR3 is made up of 16 amino acids.

The table lists this clone with many counts. The read terminates 3 residues before the CDR3 end, so the remaining end is supplied by the germline J gene. The J gene is TRBJ2-7, the V gene TRBV11-2; 14 nucleotides match TRBD2. This CDR3 is built from 14 residues. V lost 5 bases, J lost 3 bases, and 0 bases stayed unmatched. Germline V CDR1 and CDR2: SGHAT, FQNNGV. The CDR3 loop is CASSGLAGGYEQYF. CDR3 DNA, as far as it was read: TGTGCCAGCAGCGGACTAGCGGGAGGCTACGAG.

This clone was counted ten times or more. The read stops 3 residues short of the end of the CDR3; the missing end is completed from the germline J gene. The J gene is TRBJ2-3, the V gene TRBV2; D is perhaps TRBD2 (5 bases). This CDR3 has 16 amino acids. Germline V gives CDR1 SNHLY, CDR2 FYNNEI. V was cut by 4 bases and J by 6 bases, with 20 bases left in between. CDR3 sequence reads: CASSVVVGPRGDTQYF. Incomplete CDR3 DNA: TGTGCCAGCAGTGTGGTGGTCGGGCCCCGGGGTGATACG.

This clone was recorded many times. The read is 3 residues too short to cover the CDR3 end, so that end is filled in from the germline J gene. The chain links TRBV5-1 to TRBJ1-2; 8 bases match TRBD1. This CDR3 spans 15 amino acids. Looked up from germline, CDR1 is SGHRS and CDR2 is YFSETQ. The DNA read from the CDR3 is TGCGCCAGCAGCTTGGTTTACAGGGGGTCCTTCGGC. Protein: CASSLVYRGSFG. The CDR3 in its entirety is CASSLVYRGSFGYTF.

This clone was seen ten or more times. Read data end 3 residues before the CDR3 end; the end is taken from the germline J gene. This chain connects TRBV11-2 to TRBJ2-7; 7 bases map to TRBD1. From germline, CDR1 is SGHAT and CDR2 FQNNGV. The CDR3 loop spans 13 amino acids. V was clipped by 5 bases and J by 3 bases; unmatched bases: 4. The sequenced part of the CDR3 DNA is TGTGCCAGCAGCCTTTGGGACAGCTACGAG. As protein: CASSLWDSYE. The full CDR3 protein reads CASSLWDSYEQYF.

The table lists this clone with many counts. The observed sequence ends 3 residues before the CDR3 terminus, with the missing tail filled in from the germline J gene. The rearrangement uses TRBV28 and TRBJ1-3; 7 positions agree with TRBD1. V dropped 5 bases and J dropped 0; count of bases not matched to a gene: 4. The CDR3 sequence is 15 residues long. Per the germline V gene, CDR1 is MDHEN and CDR2 is SYDVKM. Incomplete CDR3 DNA: TGTGCCAGCAGTCTCGACAGGGCCTCTGGAAACACC. It yields the protein CASSLDRASGNT. The complete CDR3 sequence is CASSLDRASGNTIYF.

This clone was observed at least ten times. The read ends 3 residues before the CDR3 terminus; that terminus is restored from the germline J gene. This chain uses TRBV12-5 with TRBJ2-1; 7 bases line up with TRBD2. The V segment lost 3 bases and the J segment 5 bases; nucleotides outside the gene matches: 13. The CDR3 contains 17 residues. Germline V lookup: CDR1 LGHNT, CDR2 FRNRAP. CDR3 DNA, as far as it was read: TGTGCTAGTGGTTTCACTGCGGTAGCGGGTGACGACAATGAG. Protein: CASGFTAVAGDDNE. The full CDR3 is CASGFTAVAGDDNEQFF.

This clone was seen ten or more times. The CDR3 end falls 3 residues outside the read, so it is completed with the germline J gene. V and J are TRBV10-3 and TRBJ2-2; TRBD2 might be the D (5 bases). The CDR3 totals 15 residues. Trimming shortened V by 0 bases and J by 1 base, and 6 bases separated the two germline ends. In germline, CDR1 is ENHRY, CDR2 SYGVKD. The CDR3 protein is CAISESAENTGELFF. The part of the CDR3 DNA that was read is TGTGCCATCAGTGAGTCAGCGGAGAACACCGGGGAG.

The sample holds many counts of this clone. The read comes to an end 3 residues before the CDR3 does, leaving the germline J gene to fill in the end. This chain uses TRBV20-1 with TRBJ2-3, with 7 bases aligning to TRBD2. The CDR3 totals 13 residues. Per the germline V gene, CDR1 is DFQATT and CDR2 is SNEGSKA (reference sequence). The V and J ends lost 5 bases and 6 bases, in that order; junction bases with no gene match: 8. The sequenced part of the CDR3 DNA is TGCAGTGCTCAGACGCGGGGGTTGGATACG. This translates into CSAQTRGLDT. The entire CDR3 reads CSAQTRGLDTQYF.

Ten or more counts support this clone. The read ends 3 residues early relative to the CDR3; the germline J gene fills the gap. The rearrangement uses TRBV5-1 and TRBJ1-1, with TRBD1 as a possible D gene (5 bases). The CDR3 loop spans 13 amino acids. Germline values: CDR1 SGHRS, CDR2 YFSETQ. The germline V and J ends were trimmed by 7 bases and 4 bases, with 14 bases remaining between them. The CDR3 bases that were read are TGCGCCAGCGGGCCGGGGGATCGCACTGAA. It is translated as CASGPGDRTE. The full CDR3 protein is CASGPGDRTEAFF.

In its sample, this clone was seen many times. The CDR3 loop is CASSRGTGGDRYEQFF. The covered CDR3 bases are TGCGCCAGCAGCCGAGGGACAGGGGGTGATCGTTATGAG. This chain joins TRBV4-1 and TRBJ2-1; 11 bases match TRBD1. The CDR3 is cut off 3 residues early in the read; its end comes from the germline J gene. Germline values: CDR1 MGHRA, CDR2 YSYEKL. This CDR3 is 16 amino acids long. The V gene end was trimmed by 4 bases and the J gene end by 8 bases; junction bases not matched to a gene: 10.

This clone occurred many times. The observed sequence ends 3 residues before the CDR3 terminus, with the missing tail filled in from the germline J gene. The rearrangement joins TRBV6-2 or TRBV6-3 to TRBJ1-6; the match to TRBD1 covers 8 bases. The CDR3 runs 16 residues. Unmatched junction bases numbered 9, after V lost 6 bases and J lost 5 bases. Germline V gene lookup returns CDR1 MNHEY and CDR2 SVGEGT. Partial CDR3 DNA: TGTGCCAGCAGACGACGGACAGGGACGAATAATTCACCC. It translates to CASRRRTGTNNSP. The full CDR3 is CASRRRTGTNNSPLHF.